The clone carrying this TCR beta chain was seen many times. Its antigen is undetermined. Ophthalmopathy patients all had a Clinical Activity Score of at least 3, a NOSPECS grade of at least 4 and disease under 3 months old. The data originate from a study of T cells in Graves' hyperthyroidism and ophthalmopathy. At the level of the study: Any treatment followed the collection of peripheral blood at initial diagnosis.

General study findings and limits: Most clonotypes that expanded in the thyroid above 0.001 also showed up in blood.

V dropped 3 bases and J dropped 2; count of bases not matched to a gene: 2. Looked up from germline, CDR1 is DFQATT and CDR2 is SNEGSKA (reference sequence). The CDR3 runs 14 residues. Researchers took RNA transcripts and amplified the TCR beta CDR3 regions from them. The study used the HTBI primer set for a first-round RT-PCR of the TCR CDR3. TCRdb recomputed calls from the multiplex PCR reads with MiXCR, one row per CDR3 protein. The sample consists of about 400,000 distinct CDR3 sequences, about 14% of them appearing once. The sequencing input was blood. The rearrangement uses TRBV20-1 and TRBJ2-7; 12 bases are shared with TRBD2. The source is a man between 50 and 59 years old with Graves' ophthalmopathy. The CDR3 is CSASRLAGAYEQYF. DNA of the CDR3: TGCAGTGCTAGCCGACTAGCGGGAGCCTACGAGCAGTACTTC.